The rows below give T cell receptor beta chains drawn from one sample of a study of Graves' ophthalmopathy and Graves' hyperthyroidism. MiXCR, applied by TCRdb to the multiplex PCR reads, yields one record per CDR3 protein. The data show hundreds of thousands of distinct CDR3 sequences, over 20% seen once. What was sequenced was peripheral blood. The receptor set was obtained from a woman under 30 with stable Graves' hyperthyroidism. CDR3s include the opening cysteine and the closing phenylalanine or tryptophan.

v_call	j_call	cdr3_aa
TRBV19	TRBJ2-7	CASMAGPSSYEQYF
TRBV19	TRBJ2-4	CASSPWTLAKNIKYF
TRBV24-1	TRBJ2-5	CATSDPGIQETQYF
TRBV12-3/TRBV12-4	TRBJ1-1	CASSFQPGVGTEAFF
TRBV27	TRBJ1-2	CASSLARDYGYTF
TRBV19	TRBJ2-5	CASSTTTSGSGETQYF
TRBV20-1	TRBJ1-2	CSAYLGQGGNSGYTF
TRBV25-1	TRBJ1-3	CASSDGGRNTIYF
TRBV5-1	TRBJ2-7	CASSPSGGNYEQYF
TRBV7-6	TRBJ1-6	CASSPGQGRSPLHF
TRBV28	TRBJ1-1	CASSLSSYPGGTEAFF
TRBV28	TRBJ2-2	CASSRQYTGELFF
TRBV5-1	TRBJ1-1	CASSSTLGVIGTEAFF
TRBV6-2/TRBV6-3	TRBJ1-1	CASSNPGTPNTEAFF
TRBV4-1	TRBJ2-7	CASSQDDWGSYEQYF
TRBV28	TRBJ2-2	CASSYSGAPSTGELFF
TRBV30	TRBJ2-6	CAWGQGIGANVLTF
TRBV27	TRBJ1-2	CASSLRGVGYGYTF
TRBV10-3	TRBJ2-7	CATATKDGGEQYF
TRBV5-1	TRBJ2-7	CASRTGTGTYEQYF
TRBV15	TRBJ2-1	CATSVSRTHSNEQFF
TRBV6-1	TRBJ1-5	CASRDRGQNQPQHF
TRBV11-2	TRBJ2-1	CASSLSSGRIRQFF
TRBV11-2	TRBJ1-1	CASSPFGLGRALNTEAFF
TRBV3-1	TRBJ2-4	CASSHLLAGGDIQYF
TRBV6-1	TRBJ1-6	CASTPRSYNSPLHF
TRBV6-1	TRBJ2-2	CASSEGVATGELFF
TRBV5-1	TRBJ2-7	CASSVVQYF
TRBV20-1	TRBJ1-6	CSAVPGSGSYNSPLHF
TRBV12-3/TRBV12-4	TRBJ1-2	CSSSLAGSILGGGYTF
TRBV6-5	TRBJ2-7	CASSTHPGQGAKEQYF
TRBV29-1	TRBJ1-1	CSVARDRGLTEAFF
TRBV12-5	TRBJ1-1	CASGTLGTGEAFF
TRBV7-9	TRBJ1-2	CASSAPGQGAYGYTF
TRBV6-5	TRBJ2-4	CASSLTSVDFENIQYF
TRBV30	TRBJ1-1	CAWSPGWATEAFF
TRBV19	TRBJ1-2	CASRAGDQSNYGYTF
TRBV20-1	TRBJ1-2	CSASWRVGYGYTF
TRBV12-3/TRBV12-4	TRBJ1-2	CASSRASAGGANYGYTF
TRBV18	TRBJ2-7	CASSPSPDRGHEQYF
TRBV28	TRBJ1-2	CASSPQGTAYGYTF
TRBV11-2	TRBJ1-1	CASSSSDGGADTEAFF
TRBV2	TRBJ2-7	CASSGTSVYEQYF
TRBV6-1	TRBJ2-2	CASRPSTGELFF
TRBV6-2/TRBV6-3	TRBJ2-7	CASRDGTPRYEQYF
TRBV10-3	TRBJ1-3	CAISVLGTVSSGNTIYF
TRBV7-9	TRBJ2-2	CASGARDRDTGELFF
TRBV12-3/TRBV12-4	TRBJ1-2	CASTVYRGRYGYTF
TRBV29-1	TRBJ1-1	CSVLGGGGTEAFF
TRBV25-1	TRBJ2-7	CASSKRTGPNYEQYF
TRBV7-9	TRBJ2-7	CASSPGGGGEQYF
TRBV25-1	TRBJ1-6	CASSDHLKTPSPLHF
TRBV7-2	TRBJ2-6	CASSLGLHGANVLTF
TRBV6-5	TRBJ2-2	CASSSGGDTGELFF
TRBV2	TRBJ2-5	CASMDDQETQYF
TRBV9	TRBJ2-7	CASSSLGASSYEQYF
TRBV28	TRBJ2-7	CASSLSWYEQYF
TRBV6-1	TRBJ1-1	CASSERGVGYGTEAFF
TRBV27	TRBJ2-7	CASSWAGGISYEQYF